The 25 T cell receptor beta chains below all came from one sample that was sequenced in a study of blood T cell repertoires in COVID-19. Assay: immunoSEQ multiplex PCR; the TCRdb copy retains only in-frame clones and omits some. This sample has approximately 170,000 clones, with approximately 83% found just once. The sequenced sample consisted of peripheral blood. The receptors derive from a man aged 65-85 years who had recovered from COVID-19.

This clone was detected once. The chain has TRBV4-1 and TRBJ2-7, with TRBD2 matching 11 bases. This CDR3 region has 15 residues. Germline loops: CDR1 MGHRA, CDR2 YSYEKL. The J segment lost 1 base and the V segment lost 3 bases, leaving 2 bases of the junction unmatched. The CDR3 nucleotides read TGCGCCAGCAGCCAGACTAGCGGGGATTCCTACGAGCAGTACTTC. This translates into CASSQTSGDSYEQYF.

The genes are TRBV6-1 and TRBJ1-5; 7 nucleotides align to TRBD1. Trimming took 3 bases from V and 9 from J; bases not matched to a gene: 14. Germline CDR1 and CDR2: MNHNS and SASEGT. The CDR3 consists of 16 residues. The CDR3 is CASSESRDSIIRPQHF. DNA of the CDR3: TGTGCCAGCAGTGAGTCCCGGGACAGCATAATCAGGCCCCAGCATTTT.

This clone was seen repeatedly, ten times or more. J is TRBJ2-7 and V is TRBV4-2; the match to TRBD2 covers 10 bases. J was trimmed by 3 bases and V by 0 bases; bases with no gene match: 5. The germline V gene has CDR1 LGHNA and CDR2 YNFKEQ. The CDR3 totals 16 residues. The chain's CDR3 is CASSQETGTSDYEQYF. The CDR3 DNA reads as TGTGCCAGCAGCCAAGAAACCGGGACTAGCGACTACGAGCAGTACTTC.

The V and J genes are TRBV7-2 and TRBJ2-5; D is ambiguous. The CDR3 totals 12 residues. CDR1 and CDR2 from the germline V gene are SGHTA and FQGNSA. V was pared by 4 bases and J by 5 bases, with 8 bases between. CDR3 in DNA: TGTGCCAGCAGCTCATACGGGGAGACCCAGTACTTC. Translation: CASSSYGETQYF.

CDR3 in DNA: TGTGCCAGCAGCCTCCGGGGTAGCTCCTACAATGAGCAGTTCTTC. It is translated as CASSLRGSSYNEQFF. This sequence joins TRBV7-6 and TRBJ2-1; a weak D match, TRBD2 (5 bases). Germline CDR1 is SGHVS and CDR2 is FNYEAQ. There are 15 residues in the CDR3. V was pared by 5 bases and J by 0 bases, with 11 bases between. Complete variable domain (other parts from reference TRBV7-6 and TRBJ2-1): GAGVSQSPRYKVTKRGQDVALRCDPISGHVSLYWYRQALGQGPEFLTYFNYEAQQDKSGLPNDRFSAERPEGSISTLTIQRTEQRDSAMYRCASSLRGSSYNEQFFGPGTRLTVL.

The chain carries TRBV6-5 and TRBJ1-4; TRBD1 aligns across 7 bases. V shed 5 bases and J 6 bases; nucleotides not matched to a gene: 6. Germline assignment: CDR1 MNHEY and CDR2 SVGAGI. This CDR3 spans 14 amino acids. The CDR3 protein is CASSHDREYEKLFF. The CDR3 DNA follows: TGTGCCAGCAGTCACGACAGGGAATATGAAAAACTGTTTTTT.

The chain couples TRBV5-1 to TRBJ1-1; perhaps TRBD1 as D (5 bases). Germline CDR1 reads SGHRS; CDR2 reads YFSETQ. V lost 3 bases, J lost 4 bases, and 16 bases lay in between. This CDR3 contains 15 residues. For the CDR3, the DNA is TGCGCCAGCAGCTCCGGAGGGGCTGGGGCCACTGAAGCTTTCTTT. Protein product: CASSSGGAGATEAFF.

The chain couples TRBV30 to TRBJ2-7, with D unresolved. The germline gives CDR1 GTSNPN, CDR2 SVGIG (reference sequence). The V gene lost 3 bases and the J gene lost 0 bases, with 12 bases spanning the gap. This CDR3 is 14 amino acids long. CDR3 nucleotides: TGTGCCTGGAGCCTTGGGCTCCACTCCTACGAGCAGTACTTC. Translating it yields CAWSLGLHSYEQYF.

The chain uses TRBV7-3 and TRBJ2-6, with 9 bases matching TRBD2. This CDR3 has 15 residues. Germline values: CDR1 SGHTA, CDR2 FQGTGA. Trimming at V came to 2 bases and at J to 9 bases, leaving 5 bases not matched to a gene. The CDR3 region has the DNA TGTGCCAGCAGCTTAGGTGGACTAGCGAACAACGTCCTGACTTTC. Translated: CASSLGGLANNVLTF.

The chain couples TRBV6-5 to TRBJ1-6; a possible D gene is TRBD1 (5 bases). The CDR3 contains 12 residues. Deletions cut 8 bases from V and 13 bases from J, with 15 bases between. Germline lookup yields CDR1 MNHEY and CDR2 SVGAGI. CDR3 protein: CASGGGLVPLHF. The CDR3 nucleotides are TGTGCCAGCGGGGGGGGACTGGTTCCCCTCCACTTT.

The chain couples TRBV5-6 to TRBJ1-4; D is unclear. Deletions cut 2 bases from V and 6 bases from J, with 8 bases between. Per the germline V gene, CDR1 is SGHDT and CDR2 is YYEEEE. This CDR3 region has 13 residues. The CDR3 reads CASSFGRDEKLFF. CDR3 DNA sequence: TGTGCCAGCAGCTTCGGGAGGGATGAAAAACTGTTTTTT. The variable domain in full, completed from reference TRBV5-6 and TRBJ1-4, reads DAGVTQSPTHLIKTRGQQVTLRCSPKSGHDTVSWYQQALGQGPQFIFQYYEEEERQRGNFPDRFSGHQFPNYSSELNVNALLLGDSALYLCASSFGRDEKLFFGSGTQLSVL.

J is TRBJ1-1 and V is TRBV5-1, with D perhaps TRBD1 (5 bases). V was cut by 2 bases and J by 4 bases, with 9 bases left in between. The CDR3 spans 13 residues. Germline lookup yields CDR1 SGHRS and CDR2 YFSETQ. The CDR3 DNA reads TGCGCCAGCAGCTTTCAGGGCCCCACTGAAGCTTTCTTT. Residues: CASSFQGPTEAFF.

The chain carries TRBV5-1 and TRBJ2-3, with 8 positions matching TRBD2. Losses at the gene ends were 4 bases for V and 3 bases for J; bases not matched to a gene: 13. The germline V gene has CDR1 SGHRS and CDR2 YFSETQ. The CDR3 is made up of 17 amino acids. The CDR3 is CASSRATSGLSTDTQYF. The CDR3 DNA reads TGCGCCAGCAGCCGGGCCACTAGCGGTTTGTCGACAGATACGCAGTATTTT.

This clone was counted a few times. The chain employs TRBV29-1 and TRBJ2-3; TRBD1 matches at 7 bases. Germline values: CDR1 SQVTM, CDR2 ANQGSEA. This CDR3 is 15 amino acids long. V trimming: 7 bases; J trimming: 1 base; junction bases outside the gene matches: 11. CDR3 sequence (DNA): TGCAGCGCTGCCACGGGGACAGCCGGCACAGATACGCAGTATTTT. Its protein is CSAATGTAGTDTQYF.

The J gene is TRBJ2-1, the V gene TRBV30, with TRBD2 identical over 12 bases. Germline CDR1 and CDR2: GTSNPN and SVGIG (reference sequence). V trimming: 4 bases; J trimming: 0 bases; junction bases outside the gene matches: 10. The CDR3 is 18 residues long. The CDR3 here is CAWNRGLAGSSSYNEQFF. As DNA, the CDR3 is TGTGCCTGGAATCGCGGACTAGCGGGGTCTAGCTCCTACAATGAGCAGTTCTTC.

The chain employs TRBV19 and TRBJ2-5; TRBD2 is a possible D gene (6 bases). This CDR3 has 15 amino acids. V dropped 4 bases and J dropped 1 base, with 13 bases sitting between them. Germline V gene lookup returns CDR1 LNHDA and CDR2 SQIVND (reference sequence). CDR3 amino acids: CASSNYLAFQETQYF. CDR3 bases: TGTGCCAGTAGTAACTATCTAGCGTTCCAAGAGACCCAGTACTTC. Supplemented by reference TRBV19 and TRBJ2-5, the full variable domain reads DGGITQSPKYLFRKEGQNVTLSCEQNLNHDAMYWYRQDPGQGLRLIYYSQIVNDFQKGDIAEGYSVSREKKESFPLTVTSAQKNPTAFYLCASSNYLAFQETQYFGPGTRLLVL.

This clone was seen only a few times. CDR3 in amino acids: CASRRAGGSSYNEQFF. The CDR3 DNA reads TGTGCCAGCAGGAGAGCGGGAGGGAGCTCCTACAATGAGCAGTTCTTC. V and J are TRBV28 and TRBJ2-1, with 10 bases that match TRBD2. Trimming at V came to 6 bases and at J to 0 bases, leaving 5 bases not matched to a gene. CDR1 is MDHEN and CDR2 is SYDVKM in the germline V gene. The CDR3 extends over 16 amino acids. The complete variable domain, with remaining parts taken from reference TRBV28 and TRBJ2-1, reads DVKVTQSSRYLVKRTGEKVFLECVQDMDHENMFWYRQDPGLGLRLIYFSYDVKMKEKGDIPEGYSVSREKKERFSLILESASTNQTSMYLCASRRAGGSSYNEQFFGPGTRLTVL.

This chain connects TRBV30 to TRBJ2-5, with TRBD1 identical over 7 bases. This CDR3 is 12 amino acids long. Germline values: CDR1 GTSNPN, CDR2 SVGIG (reference sequence). CDR3 sequence: CAGNRGGETQYF. CDR3 nucleotides: TGTGCTGGTAACAGGGGCGGGGAGACCCAGTACTTC.

The chain links TRBV5-1 to TRBJ1-1; TRBD1 agrees at 7 bases. The germline CDR1 and CDR2 sequences are SGHRS and YFSETQ. The CDR3 is made up of 16 amino acids. Germline trimming cut 4 bases from V and 5 bases from J; bases unmatched to any gene: 14. The CDR3 sequence is CASSQTGNSPGTEAFF. CDR3 nucleotide sequence: TGCGCCAGCAGCCAGACAGGGAATTCTCCGGGGACTGAAGCTTTCTTT. The full variable domain, completed using reference TRBV5-1 and TRBJ1-1, is KAGVTQTPRYLIKTRGQQVTLSCSPISGHRSVSWYQQTPGQGLQFLFEYFSETQRNKGNFPGRFSGRQFSNSRSEMNVSTLELGDSALYLCASSQTGNSPGTEAFFGQGTRLTVV.

The chain employs TRBV3-1 (or the pseudogene TRBV3-2) and TRBJ2-7, with a weak D call TRBD2 (6 bases). CDR3 length: 16 residues. Trimming took off 2 bases at V and 1 base at J, with 15 bases between the two ends. Germline CDR1 is LGHDT and CDR2 is YNNKEL (reference sequence). The DNA of the CDR3 is TGTGCCAGCAGCCAACAAAGCGGGTTTTATTCCTACGAGCAGTACTTC. Translated: CASSQQSGFYSYEQYF.

The chain uses TRBV4-1 and TRBJ1-4, with unresolved D. The CDR3 length is 14 residues. Germline V lookup: CDR1 MGHRA, CDR2 YSYEKL. Trimming pared 1 base from V and 8 bases from J, leaving 11 bases between. The CDR3 DNA reads as TGCGCCAGCAGCCAAGTCTTGGGCGGGGAAAAACTGTTTTTT. Translation gives CASSQVLGGEKLFF.

Written as DNA, the CDR3 is TGTGCCAGCGGATTGGCCGGGACAGGGGGCTTCAATGGCTACACCTTC. Its protein product is CASGLAGTGGFNGYTF. The chain has TRBV27 and TRBJ1-2; 12 nucleotides match TRBD1. The CDR3 has 16 amino acids. V trimming: 8 bases; J trimming: 6 bases; junction bases outside the gene matches: 13. The germline CDR1 and CDR2 sequences are MNHEY and SMNVEV (reference sequence).

This sequence joins TRBV6-2 or TRBV6-3 and TRBJ2-2, with a tentative D call TRBD1 (5 bases). Trimming shortened V by 2 bases and J by 0 bases, and 7 bases separated the two germline ends. Germline V lookup: CDR1 MNHEY, CDR2 SVGEGT. The CDR3 runs 15 residues. CDR3 residues: CASSYGQPNTGELFF. CDR3 nucleotide sequence: TGTGCCAGCAGTTACGGACAACCGAACACCGGGGAGCTGTTTTTT.

The V call is TRBV18, the J call TRBJ2-1; the D gene is possibly TRBD1 (6 bases). The CDR3 spans 14 residues. Trimming took 7 bases from V and 0 from J, leaving 10 bases between them. The germline V gene has CDR1 KGHSH and CDR2 LQKENI. The CDR3 is CASLGQSSYNEQFF. CDR3 sequence (DNA): TGTGCCAGCTTAGGACAGAGCTCCTACAATGAGCAGTTCTTC.

The CDR3 reads CASRLAGLGTQYF. CDR3 DNA: TGTGCCAGCAGGCTAGCGGGATTGGGGACCCAGTACTTC. J is TRBJ2-5 and V is TRBV3-1 (or the pseudogene TRBV3-2); 9 nucleotides line up with TRBD2. Germline assignment: CDR1 LGHDT and CDR2 YNNKEL (reference sequence). With V trimmed by 6 bases and J by 7 bases, 6 bases remained unmatched. The CDR3 is 13 residues long.